Below, 20 T cell receptor beta chains from the same sample are listed, as sequenced in a study of blood T cell repertoires in COVID-19. Sequencing used immunoSEQ multiplex PCR; TCRdb keeps in-frame clones, though not all of them. In the table there are 75,000 or so clones, 82% of which are singletons. The sequenced sample was peripheral blood. These receptors came from a woman between 65 and 79 years old with acute or convalescent COVID-19.

The V and J genes are TRBV27 and TRBJ1-4; no firm D call. The CDR3 runs 13 residues. Between the trimmed V and J ends, which lost 3 bases and 8 bases, there was a span of 10 bases. CDR1 MNHEY and CDR2 SMNVEV come from the germline V gene (reference sequence). The CDR3 sequence: CASSFARKEKLFF. DNA of the CDR3: TGTGCCAGCAGTTTTGCCAGAAAGGAAAAACTGTTTTTT.

The rearrangement uses TRBV7-2 and TRBJ2-7, with 7 bases aligning to TRBD1. This CDR3 region has 14 residues. CDR1 and CDR2 from the germline V gene are SGHTA and FQGNSA. Trimming at V came to 5 bases and at J to 0 bases, leaving 4 bases not matched to a gene. Written as DNA, the CDR3 is TGTGCCAGCAGCCCGACAGGGCGCTCCTACGAGCAGTACTTC. Translation: CASSPTGRSYEQYF.

In this sample, this clone turned up once. This chain links TRBV30 with TRBJ1-1; possible D gene TRBD1, 5 bases. The V gene's germline CDR1 is GTSNPN and CDR2 SVGIG (reference sequence). V lost 3 bases and J 1 base, leaving 12 bases between the germline ends. The CDR3 totals 14 residues. Here the CDR3 DNA reads TGTGCCTGGAGGCGGGACGGTGAGAACACTGAAGCTTTCTTT. Amino acids: CAWRRDGENTEAFF.

The CDR3: CASSEWSPSGLLAGSYNEQFF. In nucleotides, the CDR3 is TGCGCCAGCAGTGAGTGGTCCCCTTCAGGTCTGCTAGCGGGGTCCTACAATGAGCAGTTCTTC. The rearrangement joins TRBV10-1 to TRBJ2-1, with TRBD2 matching over 9 bases. Germline CDR1 is WNHNN and CDR2 is SYGVQD (reference sequence). Unmatched junction bases numbered 17, after V lost 1 base and J lost 1 base. This CDR3 comprises 21 residues.

This rearrangement joins TRBV3-1 (or the pseudogene TRBV3-2) to TRBJ1-6, with D perhaps matching TRBD1 (6 bases). The V and J ends lost 1 base and 2 bases respectively, with 9 bases between them. Germline-derived CDR1 and CDR2 are LGHDT and YNNKEL (reference sequence). The CDR3 contains 16 residues. CDR3 protein: CASSQARTAYNSPLHF. CDR3 sequence (DNA): TGTGCCAGCAGCCAAGCACGGACAGCCTATAATTCACCCCTCCACTTT.

The V gene is TRBV7-9, the J gene TRBJ2-2; TRBD2 is a possible D gene (5 bases). V was clipped by 0 bases and J by 3 bases, with 11 bases between them. Looked up from germline, CDR1 is SEHNR and CDR2 is FQNEAQ (reference sequence). The CDR3 is 16 residues long. The DNA of the CDR3 is TGTGCCAGCAGCTTAGCCCAGCGGTTTGACACCGGGGAGCTGTTTTTT. It specifies CASSLAQRFDTGELFF.

The V gene is TRBV6-6, the J gene TRBJ2-2, with D hard to call. The CDR3 has 15 residues. V was pared by 0 bases and J by 4 bases, with 9 bases between. Germline assignment: CDR1 MNHNY and CDR2 SVGAGI (reference sequence). In DNA form, the CDR3 reads TGTGCCAGCAGTTACTCCCGACTCGCCACCGGGGAGCTGTTTTTT. It specifies CASSYSRLATGELFF.

This clone was seen only a few times. This CDR3 is CAWSVWTGRTSGNTIYF. The CDR3 bases are TGTGCCTGGAGTGTATGGACAGGACGGACCTCTGGAAACACCATATATTTT. The chain links TRBV30 to TRBJ1-3; 7 bases are a match to TRBD1. The junction had 8 bases not matched to a gene; V was cut back by 0 bases and J by 0 bases. The CDR3 extends over 17 amino acids. The germline V gene has CDR1 GTSNPN and CDR2 SVGIG (reference sequence).

In this sample, this clone turned up many times. The chain has TRBV20-1 and TRBJ2-3; maybe TRBD2 (6 bases). Germline CDR1 is DFQATT and CDR2 is SNEGSKA (reference sequence). V gave up 3 bases and J gave up 1 base, with 11 bases separating them. The CDR3 runs to 14 residues. The CDR3, as DNA: TGCAGTGCTAGTCGGCGGGACGGCACAGATACGCAGTATTTT. Residues: CSASRRDGTDTQYF.

The genes are TRBV9 and TRBJ2-1, with TRBD2 matching over 10 bases. The CDR3 has 15 residues. Germline assignment: CDR1 SGDLS and CDR2 YYNGEE. The trim removed 4 bases at V and 7 bases at J, leaving 8 bases unmatched. For the CDR3, the DNA is TGTGCCAGCAGCCCAACTAGCGGGAATTCTAATGAGCAGTTCTTC. Its protein is CASSPTSGNSNEQFF.

This clone has just one count. This chain connects TRBV29-1 to TRBJ2-3; 10 bases match TRBD2. V lost 7 bases to trimming and J lost 2 bases; unmatched junction nucleotides: 15. CDR1 is SQVTM, CDR2 ANQGSEA, per germline. CDR3 size: 17 residues. CDR3 in amino acids: CSGIIAGGMGATDTQYF. For the CDR3, the DNA is TGCAGCGGGATAATAGCGGGAGGAATGGGGGCCACAGATACGCAGTATTTT.

The chain joins TRBV5-1 to TRBJ1-4; the D is unclear. The CDR3 covers 15 residues. Between the trimmed V and J ends, which lost 0 bases and 2 bases, there was a span of 8 bases. CDR1 is SGHRS, CDR2 YFSETQ, per germline. As DNA, the CDR3 is TGCGCCAGCAGCTTGGACGGGGTTACTAATGAAAAACTGTTTTTT. Translated: CASSLDGVTNEKLFF.

The chain has TRBV5-4 and TRBJ2-7; D possibly corresponds to TRBD2 (6 bases). This CDR3 is 17 amino acids long. Per the germline V gene, CDR1 is SGHNT and CDR2 is YYREEE (reference sequence). Trimming pared 4 bases from V and 0 bases from J, leaving 20 bases between. The CDR3 loop is CASSIYAGVGLSYEQYF. In nucleotides, the CDR3 is TGTGCCAGCAGCATATATGCCGGGGTGGGACTCTCCTACGAGCAGTACTTC. The full variable domain, completed using reference TRBV5-4 and TRBJ2-7, is ETGVTQSPTHLIKTRGQQVTLRCSSQSGHNTVSWYQQALGQGPQFIFQYYREEENGRGNFPPRFSGLQFPNYSSELNVNALELDDSALYLCASSIYAGVGLSYEQYFGPGTRLTVT.

The chain couples TRBV10-3 to TRBJ1-1; D may be TRBD1 (6 bases). Per the germline V gene, CDR1 is ENHRY and CDR2 is SYGVKD. The V and J ends lost 5 bases and 3 bases respectively, with 19 bases between them. This CDR3 is built from 16 residues. The CDR3 is CAISPLGVGADTEAFF. In DNA form, the CDR3 reads TGTGCCATCAGTCCCTTGGGGGTGGGGGCTGACACTGAAGCTTTCTTT.

The chain joins TRBV5-1 to TRBJ2-7; 11 bases are shared with TRBD2. Germline assignment: CDR1 SGHRS and CDR2 YFSETQ. The CDR3 extends over 15 amino acids. Losses at the gene ends were 3 bases for V and 6 bases for J; bases not matched to a gene: 8. CDR3 bases: TGCGCCAGCAGCTCTTCGACTAGCGGGATCGGCGAGCAGTACTTC. Protein: CASSSSTSGIGEQYF.

The chain employs TRBV6-1 and TRBJ1-2; no clear D. Germline V gene data show CDR1 as MNHNS and CDR2 as SASEGT. The CDR3 runs to 16 residues. V was trimmed by 4 bases and J by 8 bases, leaving 23 bases between them. CDR3 bases: TGTGCCAGCAGTGGCCTGTTGAGCTACCCGACGGGAGGCTACACCTTC. This gives the protein CASSGLLSYPTGGYTF.

The chain joins TRBV10-1 to TRBJ2-7; D unresolved. Germline values: CDR1 WNHNN, CDR2 SYGVQD (reference sequence). The V gene lost 5 bases and the J gene lost 6 bases, with 14 bases spanning the gap. The CDR3 consists of 13 residues. CDR3 sequence (DNA): TGCGCCAGCAGTTTGCAGGTCCAAGGCGAGCAGTACTTC. It codes for CASSLQVQGEQYF.

This sequence joins TRBV9 and TRBJ1-2, with 8 bases identical to TRBD1. Germline V gene data show CDR1 as SGDLS and CDR2 as YYNGEE. The CDR3 totals 15 residues. J was trimmed by 4 bases and V by 3 bases; bases with no gene match: 8. The CDR3 DNA sequence: TGTGCCAGCAGCGCCACGGGACAGGAACTCTATGGCTACACCTTC. Amino acids: CASSATGQELYGYTF.

The CDR3 sequence is CASSPGRYNEQFF. The CDR3 DNA is TGTGCCAGCAGCCCAGGTCGATACAATGAGCAGTTCTTC. The chain employs TRBV11-2 and TRBJ2-1, with D unclear. Trimming took 5 bases from V and 4 from J, leaving 9 bases between them. The V gene's germline CDR1 is SGHAT and CDR2 FQNNGV. This CDR3 is 13 amino acids long.

The CDR3 is CASSYPPGVISYNEQFF. The CDR3 coding sequence is TGTGCCAGCAGTTACCCCCCGGGGGTTATTTCCTACAATGAGCAGTTCTTC. This chain joins TRBV6-2 or TRBV6-3 and TRBJ2-1, with D maybe TRBD2 (6 bases). The germline V gene has CDR1 MNHEY and CDR2 SVGEGT. V was pared by 2 bases and J by 1 base, with 15 bases between. The CDR3 covers 17 residues.